These 16 T cell receptor beta chains were sequenced from one sample in a study of breast tumors, draining lymph nodes, adjacent tissues. One entry per CDR3 protein results from TCRdb running MiXCR on the multiplex PCR reads. The repertoire holds around 50,000 distinct CDR3 sequences, with about 23% as singletons. Sequenced input: breast tumor tissue. The receptors were gathered from a female donor with breast cancer. Some clones in this sample may be carry-over from other donors' samples.

This clonotype was seen many times. The chain recombines TRBV5-6 with TRBJ2-1; D possibly corresponds to TRBD2 (8 bases). Germline lookup yields CDR1 SGHDT and CDR2 YYEEEE. The CDR3 totals 14 residues. V lost 0 bases, J lost 12 bases, and 16 bases lay in between. The CDR3 loop is CASSLEGAGGVQFF. The CDR3 DNA follows: TGTGCCAGCAGCTTGGAGGGGGCGGGAGGTGTGCAGTTCTTC.

This clonotype has a count of ten or more. The chain employs TRBV6-5 and TRBJ2-2; D unresolved. The CDR3 has 13 amino acids. The germline CDR1 and CDR2 sequences are MNHEY and SVGAGI. Trimming shortened V by 0 bases and J by 7 bases, and 6 bases separated the two germline ends. This CDR3 is CASSYSGIGELFF. The DNA of the CDR3 is TGTGCCAGCAGTTACTCGGGTATCGGGGAGCTGTTTTTT.

Details on this clonotype: A much bigger clone sits one base away, suggesting this may be a read error. CDR3 DNA: TGCAGCGTTGAAGCAGGGGGGTATGGCCACACCTTC. This encodes CSVEAGGYGHTF. The genes are TRBV29-1 and TRBJ1-2, with 7 bases that match TRBD1. The CDR3 is made up of 12 amino acids. The germline CDR1 and CDR2 sequences are SQVTM and ANQGSEA. Full variable domain (outside the CDR3, taken from reference TRBV29-1 and TRBJ1-2): SAVISQKPSRDICQRGTSLTIQCQVDSQVTMMFWYRQQPGQSLTLIATANQGSEATYESGFVIDKFPISRPNLTFSTLTVSNMSPEDSSIYLCSVEAGGYGHTFGSGTRLTVV.

This clonotype was seen at least ten times. This sequence joins TRBV20-1 and TRBJ2-1; 11 bases line up with TRBD2. CDR1 DFQATT and CDR2 SNEGSKA come from the germline V gene (reference sequence). Trimming took 5 bases from V and 3 from J; bases not matched to a gene: 3. The CDR3 runs to 14 residues. The CDR3 DNA is TGCAGTGCTCGGGGACTAGCGGACTACAATGAGCAGTTCTTC. Amino acids: CSARGLADYNEQFF.

This clonotype was recorded at least ten times. The chain couples TRBV6-1 to TRBJ1-4; TRBD1 aligns across 8 bases. The trim removed 5 bases at V and 7 bases at J, leaving 12 bases unmatched. The CDR3 is 16 amino acids. CDR1 is MNHNS, CDR2 SASEGT, per germline. Written as DNA, the CDR3 is TGTGCCAGCAGTCCCGATTGGACAGGGAGCCGTGAAAAACTGTTTTTT. Translated: CASSPDWTGSREKLFF.

This clonotype has a single count. This CDR3 is missing its conserved last phenylalanine or tryptophan, likely due to a read error. The chain employs TRBV5-1 and TRBJ2-7, with D perhaps assigned TRBD1 or TRBD2 (6 bases each). This CDR3 region has 14 residues. Per the germline V gene, CDR1 is SGHRS and CDR2 is YFSETQ. Trimming removed 4 bases from V and 2 bases from J, with 13 bases in between. CDR3 protein: CASSPWGAPYEQYS. In nucleotides, the CDR3 is TGCGCCAGCAGCCCGTGGGGGGCACCCTACGAGCAGTACTCC.

Note on this clonotype: Just one base apart from a much larger clone, this may be a read error. This chain connects TRBV27 to TRBJ1-2, with a tentative D call TRBD1 (6 bases). From germline, CDR1 is MNHEY and CDR2 SMNVEV (reference sequence). The CDR3 has 13 amino acids. V lost 8 bases and J 4 bases, leaving 14 bases between the germline ends. The CDR3 DNA follows: TGTGCCAGCCTACAGGGTGAGGGCTATGGCTACACCTTC. Encoded protein: CASLQGEGYGYTF.

Regarding this clonotype: This could be a read error, since a much larger clone is one nucleotide away. The rearrangement uses TRBV7-9 and TRBJ1-4, with a tentative D call TRBD1 (5 bases). The CDR3 spans 17 residues. The germline CDR1 and CDR2 sequences are SEHNR and FQNEAQ (reference sequence). The CDR3 sequence: CASSLGPRDVGNEKPFF. In DNA form, the CDR3 reads TGTGCCAGCAGCTTAGGCCCGCGGGACGTCGGGAATGAAAAACCGTTTTTT.

A word on this clonotype: Since a much larger clone is just one base distant, this may be a read error. The chain carries TRBV7-2 and TRBJ2-3; no reliable D call. V lost 8 bases to trimming and J lost 10 bases, with 13 bases between them. Germline V lookup: CDR1 SGHTA, CDR2 FQGNSA. The CDR3 extends over 11 amino acids. In DNA form, the CDR3 reads TGTGCCAGCGGCATTAAGGCATCGCAGTATTTT. Translated, it gives CASGIKASQYF.

This clonotype was observed a single time. The chain combines TRBV7-9 with TRBJ1-5, with TRBD1 identical over 9 bases. Germline V gene lookup returns CDR1 SEHNR and CDR2 FQNEAQ (reference sequence). After removal of 5 bases from V and 3 bases from J, the junction contained 5 bases not matched to a gene. The CDR3 has 15 amino acids. The CDR3 region is CASSPQGAVNQPQHF. CDR3 sequence (DNA): TGTGCCAGCAGCCCACAGGGGGCGGTCAATCAGCCCCAGCATTTT. The entire variable domain, with the rest obtained from reference TRBV7-9 and TRBJ1-5, is as follows: DTGVSQNPRHKITKRGQNVTFRCDPISEHNRLYWYRQTLGQGPEFLTYFQNEAQLEKSRLLSDRFSAERPKGSFSTLEIQRTEQGDSAMYLCASSPQGAVNQPQHFGDGTRLSIL.

This clonotype has at least ten counts. V usage is TRBV3-1 and J usage is TRBJ1-2, with 8 bases lining up with TRBD1. CDR1 and CDR2 (germline): LGHDT, YNNKEL (reference sequence). Unmatched junction bases numbered 1, after V lost 3 bases and J lost 4 bases. This CDR3 is 13 amino acids long. Here the CDR3 DNA reads TGTGCCAGCAGCCAGGGACAGGTCTATGGCTACACCTTC. The encoded protein is CASSQGQVYGYTF.

This clonotype was counted many times. V and J are TRBV12-3 or TRBV12-4 and TRBJ1-3, with 8 bases aligning to TRBD1. The CDR3 is made up of 16 amino acids. The J segment lost 1 base and the V segment lost 8 bases, leaving 10 bases of the junction unmatched. As DNA, the CDR3 is TGTGCCAGCTCATCTGGCAGGGGGCCGTCTGGAAACACCATATATTTT. Its protein product is CASSSGRGPSGNTIYF.

The rearrangement joins TRBV13 to TRBJ2-3, with 9 bases aligning to TRBD2. The V gene's germline CDR1 is PRHDT and CDR2 FYEKMQ (reference sequence). The CDR3 length is 15 residues. The V segment lost 4 bases and the J segment 4 bases; nucleotides outside the gene matches: 6. The CDR3 is CASSSPTSGADTQYF. The DNA for the CDR3 is TGTGCCAGCAGCTCTCCGACTAGCGGAGCAGATACGCAGTATTTT.

This clonotype appeared many times. The chain joins TRBV5-1 to TRBJ2-3; 7 positions agree with TRBD1. Germline V lookup: CDR1 SGHRS, CDR2 YFSETQ. Trimming took 7 bases from V and 1 from J; bases not matched to a gene: 6. This CDR3 comprises 14 residues. Written as DNA, the CDR3 is TGCGCCAGCCGTTTTACAGGGGGCACAGATACGCAGTATTTT. Translated: CASRFTGGTDTQYF.

The sample holds many counts of this clonotype. The rearrangement uses TRBV19 and TRBJ1-5, with D perhaps TRBD1 (5 bases). V lost 3 bases, J lost 5 bases, and 20 bases lay in between. This CDR3 spans 17 amino acids. Germline CDR1 and CDR2: LNHDA and SQIVND (reference sequence). The CDR3 nucleotides read TGTGCCAGTAGTATCACTCGGGGACGGACTCTTGATCAGCCCCAGCATTTT. It yields the protein CASSITRGRTLDQPQHF.

This clonotype was detected many times. CDR3 sequence reads: CASSSQGGPNGGELFF. CDR3 nucleotides: TGTGCCAGCAGCTCCCAGGGGGGCCCGAACGGCGGGGAGCTGTTTTTT. The chain uses TRBV7-3 and TRBJ2-2, with D tentatively TRBD1 (7 bases). This CDR3 comprises 16 residues. Germline V lookup: CDR1 SGHTA, CDR2 FQGTGA. The V end lost 4 bases, the J end lost 7 bases, and 19 bases lay between the germline ends.